This record looks at one TCR beta chain sequence and its context. The sample belongs to a study of blood T cell repertoires in COVID-19. Looking at the study overall: The study drew acute and convalescent COVID-19 samples from the United States, Italy and Spain. PBMCs, B-cell-depleted T cells, or T cells were the source of the cDNA or gDNA that made up the material.

Generated by immunoSEQ multiplex PCR, the TCRdb table keeps only in-frame clones and is missing some. The profile shows approximately 300,000 clones, 87% of them singletons. The CDR3 totals 13 residues. Per germline, CDR1 WSHSY and CDR2 SAAADI. Trimming removed 8 bases from V and 3 bases from J, with 14 bases in between. Material for sequencing was peripheral blood. This chain joins TRBV10-2 and TRBJ2-7; a possible D gene is TRBD1 (6 bases). The clonotype was recovered from a young man with active or convalescent COVID-19. The CDR3 nucleotides are TGCGCCAGCTGCAACAGGGTAGACTACGAGCAGTACTTC. Amino acid sequence: CASCNRVDYEQYF.